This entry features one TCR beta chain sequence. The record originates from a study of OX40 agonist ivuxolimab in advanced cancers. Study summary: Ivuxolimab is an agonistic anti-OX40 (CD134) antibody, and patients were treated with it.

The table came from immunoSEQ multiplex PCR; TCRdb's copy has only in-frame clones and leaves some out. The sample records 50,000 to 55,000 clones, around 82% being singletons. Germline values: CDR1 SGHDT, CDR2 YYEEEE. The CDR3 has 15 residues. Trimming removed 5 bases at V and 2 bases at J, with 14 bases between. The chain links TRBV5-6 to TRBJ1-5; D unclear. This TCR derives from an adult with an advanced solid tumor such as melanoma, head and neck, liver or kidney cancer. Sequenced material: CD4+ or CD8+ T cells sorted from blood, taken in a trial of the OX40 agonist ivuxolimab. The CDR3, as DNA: TGTGCCAGCAGTCGCAGTACTCGTGGCAATCAGCCCCAGCATTTT. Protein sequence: CASSRSTRGNQPQHF.